A selection of T cell receptor beta chains follows, all from one sample in a study of shared clonotypes between healthy human individuals. Produced via immunoSEQ multiplex PCR; TCRdb's table is partial and in-frame only. The sample carries over a million clones, approximately 98% recorded once. What was sequenced was naive CD4+ T cells sorted from blood. All receptors come from a man younger than 40 in good health. Both conserved end residues are part of each CDR3. The D gene is left open where the match is weak. Rows give clone size only sometimes, using once, few, many, or a class for an expanded clone.

once TRBJ1-5 TRBV6-5 - TGTGCCAGCAGTTACAGGGAAATTAGCAATCAGCCCCAGCATTTT CASSYREISNQPQHF
- TRBJ1-3 TRBV7-9 - TGTGCCAGCAGCCCCCCGCCGTCTGGAAACACCATATATTTT CASSPPPSGNTIYF
- TRBJ1-2 TRBV5-6 TRBD1 TGTGCCAGCAGCTTTACAGGGGCAACTAACTATGGCTACACCTTC CASSFTGATNYGYTF
- TRBJ2-1 TRBV28 - TGTGCCAGCACCCCCCTTCGAAAATCCCCGGGTGAGCAGTTCTTC CASTPLRKSPGEQFF
- TRBJ2-7 TRBV9 TRBD2 TGTGCCAGCAGCGTCGGGCTAGCGGGCTTATCCCATTACGAGCAGTACTTC CASSVGLAGLSHYEQYF
- TRBJ2-5 TRBV5-4 TRBD2 TGTGCCAGCAGCCTCCAAGGTAGCGGGAGGCTACAAGAGACCCAGTACTTC CASSLQGSGRLQETQYF
- TRBJ2-1 TRBV5-1 - TGCGCCAGCAAACCCGGGACCATCGTTATCAGTGAGCAGTTCTTC CASKPGTIVISEQFF
- TRBJ2-7 TRBV7-2 TRBD2 TGTGCCAGCAGCTCCTCTGTTAGCGGGAGGAGGTACGAGCAGTACTTC CASSSSVSGRRYEQYF
- TRBJ2-1 TRBV19 TRBD1 TGTGCCAGTACCATGTATGGCCCCGGGACAGCATACAATGAGCAGTTCTTC CASTMYGPGTAYNEQFF
- TRBJ1-2 TRBV28 TRBD1 TGTGCCAGCAGGAAATACGGGACAGGGGGATCCGGCTACACCTTC CASRKYGTGGSGYTF
- TRBJ2-5 TRBV19 TRBD1 TGTGCCAGTAGTCAGGACAGGTCCGTTCGGACCCAGTACTTC CASSQDRSVRTQYF
- TRBJ1-5 TRBV7-6 - TGTGCCAGCAGCTTAGCGCCAGGGGCTAGCAATCAGCCCCAGCATTTT CASSLAPGASNQPQHF
- TRBJ2-7 TRBV7-9 - TGTGCCAGCAGCTTAGAGCCCACTAGTTCCTACGAGCAGTACTTC CASSLEPTSSYEQYF
once TRBJ2-1 TRBV18 TRBD2 TGTGCCAGCTCACCATTCAGCGGGAACTACAATGAGCAGTTCTTC CASSPFSGNYNEQFF
- TRBJ2-1 TRBV27 - TGTGCCAGCAGTCTGGGATATCCGGGGGCGTACAATGAGCAGTTCTTC CASSLGYPGAYNEQFF
- TRBJ2-1 TRBV5-4 - TGTGCCAGCAGCTCAGGACAGCTCTCCTACAATGAGCAGTTCTTC CASSSGQLSYNEQFF
once TRBJ2-1 TRBV4-2 TRBD2 TGTGCCAGCAGCCAAGCGGCCTCGGGCGGGAGTTTTAGGAATGAGCAGTTCTTC CASSQAASGGSFRNEQFF
- TRBJ2-3 TRBV4-1 - TGCGCCAGCAGCCAAGTTTATCCTTCCGATCTCCCAGATACGCAGTATTTT CASSQVYPSDLPDTQYF